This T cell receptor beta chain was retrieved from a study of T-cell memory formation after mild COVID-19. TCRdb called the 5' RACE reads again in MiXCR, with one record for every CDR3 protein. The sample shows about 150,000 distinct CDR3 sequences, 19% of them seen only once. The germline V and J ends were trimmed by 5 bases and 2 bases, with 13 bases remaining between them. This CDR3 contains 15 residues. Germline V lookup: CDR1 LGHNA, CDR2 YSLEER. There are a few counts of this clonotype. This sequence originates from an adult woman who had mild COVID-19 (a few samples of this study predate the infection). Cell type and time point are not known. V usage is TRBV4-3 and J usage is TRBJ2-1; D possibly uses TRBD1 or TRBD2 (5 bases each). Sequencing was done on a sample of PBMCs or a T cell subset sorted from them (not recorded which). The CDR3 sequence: CASSAEGRAYNEQFF. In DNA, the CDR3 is TGCGCCAGCAGCGCAGAGGGCAGGGCCTACAATGAGCAGTTCTTC.